This TCR beta chain originates from a study of cytomegalovirus exposure and HLA in healthy donors. Study-wide context: Under 90% of 350 to 400 genotyped donors fell in the Caucasian-associated ancestry cluster. Broader study findings: The authors enumerated 150 to 200 TCR beta chains as linked to cytomegalovirus. Associated with HLA alleles at 0.05 false discovery rate in a later analysis were 17,000 or so TCR beta sequences.

PCR used 60 Vbeta primers and 13 Jbeta primers. Method: immunoSEQ multiplex PCR; TCRdb's copy keeps in-frame clones and lacks some. In the table there are over 60,000 clones, about 80% of which are singletons. With regard to this clone: Its specificity is unknown.

Deletions cut 4 bases from V and 4 bases from J, with 16 bases between. CDR1 is SGHDN, CDR2 FVKESK, per germline. The CDR3 is 15 amino acids. This TCR was sampled from a man between 18 and 35 years old in good health and CMV-seronegative. The chain combines TRBV14 with TRBJ1-2; D possibly corresponds to TRBD1 (6 bases). Sequencing was performed on PBMCs. CDR3 sequence reads: CASSPELDSPYGYTF. The DNA for the CDR3 is TGTGCCAGCAGCCCCGAATTGGACAGCCCCTATGGCTACACCTTC.